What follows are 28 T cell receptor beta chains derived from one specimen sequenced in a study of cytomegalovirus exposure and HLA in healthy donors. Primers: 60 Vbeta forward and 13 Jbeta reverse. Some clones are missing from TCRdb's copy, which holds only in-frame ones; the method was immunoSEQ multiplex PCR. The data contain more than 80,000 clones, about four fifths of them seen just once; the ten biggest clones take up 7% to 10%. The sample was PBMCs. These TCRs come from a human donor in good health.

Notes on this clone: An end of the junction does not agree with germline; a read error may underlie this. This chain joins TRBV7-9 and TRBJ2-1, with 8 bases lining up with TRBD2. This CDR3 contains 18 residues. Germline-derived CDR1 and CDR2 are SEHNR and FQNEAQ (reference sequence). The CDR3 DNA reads TGTTCCAGCAGCTACTTCAGCGGGGGCTCGGCGACCTACAATGAGCAGTTCTTC. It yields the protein CSSSYFSGGSATYNEQFF.

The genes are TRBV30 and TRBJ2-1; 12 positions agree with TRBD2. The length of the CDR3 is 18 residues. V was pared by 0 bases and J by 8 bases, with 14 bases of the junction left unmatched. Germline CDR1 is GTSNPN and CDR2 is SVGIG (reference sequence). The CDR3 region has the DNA TGTGCCTGGAGTGTGCCTGGGCGGCCGACTAGCGGGAGATATGAGCAGTTCTTC. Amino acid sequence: CAWSVPGRPTSGRYEQFF. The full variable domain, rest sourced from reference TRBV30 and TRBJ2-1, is SQTIHQWPATLVQPVGSPLSLECTVEGTSNPNLYWYRQAAGRGLQLLFYSVGIGQISSEVPQNLSASRPQDRQFILSSKKLLLSDSGFYLCAWSVPGRPTSGRYEQFFGPGTRLTVL.

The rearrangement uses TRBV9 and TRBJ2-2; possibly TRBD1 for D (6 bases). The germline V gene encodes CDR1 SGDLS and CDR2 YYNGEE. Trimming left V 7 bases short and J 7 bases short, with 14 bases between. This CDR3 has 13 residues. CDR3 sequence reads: CASAQTGYGELFF. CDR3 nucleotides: TGTGCCAGCGCCCAAACAGGGTACGGGGAGCTGTTTTTT.

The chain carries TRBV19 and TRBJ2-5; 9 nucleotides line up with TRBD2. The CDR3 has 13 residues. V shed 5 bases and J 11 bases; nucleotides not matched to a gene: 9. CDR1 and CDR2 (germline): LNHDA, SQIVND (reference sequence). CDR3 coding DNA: TGTGCCAGTAGTCCGTCTAGCGGGACGGAGCAGTACTTC. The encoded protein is CASSPSSGTEQYF. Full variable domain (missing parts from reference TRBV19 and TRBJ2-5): DGGITQSPKYLFRKEGQNVTLSCEQNLNHDAMYWYRQDPGQGLRLIYYSQIVNDFQKGDIAEGYSVSREKKESFPLTVTSAQKNPTAFYLCASSPSSGTEQYFGPGTRLLVL.

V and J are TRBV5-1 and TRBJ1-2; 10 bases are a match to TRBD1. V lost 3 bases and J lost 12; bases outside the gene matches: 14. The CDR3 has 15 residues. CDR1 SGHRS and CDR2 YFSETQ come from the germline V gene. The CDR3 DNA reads TGCGCCAGCAGCTCGGGGGACAGGGGAGTATCCAGAGACACCTTC. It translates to CASSSGDRGVSRDTF.

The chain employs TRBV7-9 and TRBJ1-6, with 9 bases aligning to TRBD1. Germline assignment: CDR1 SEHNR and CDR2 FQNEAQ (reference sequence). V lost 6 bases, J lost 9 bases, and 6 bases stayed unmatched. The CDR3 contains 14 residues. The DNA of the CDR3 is TGTGCCAGCAGTCGTGGACAGGGGCCTTCACCCCTCCACTTT. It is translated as CASSRGQGPSPLHF.

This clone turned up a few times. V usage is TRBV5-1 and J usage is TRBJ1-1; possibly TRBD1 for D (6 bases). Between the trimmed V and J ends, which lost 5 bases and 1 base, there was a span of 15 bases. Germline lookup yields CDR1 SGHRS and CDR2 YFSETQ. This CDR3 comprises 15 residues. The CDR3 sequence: CASSSRGRTNTEAFF. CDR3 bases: TGCGCCAGCAGTTCCAGGGGCCGAACGAACACTGAAGCTTTCTTT.

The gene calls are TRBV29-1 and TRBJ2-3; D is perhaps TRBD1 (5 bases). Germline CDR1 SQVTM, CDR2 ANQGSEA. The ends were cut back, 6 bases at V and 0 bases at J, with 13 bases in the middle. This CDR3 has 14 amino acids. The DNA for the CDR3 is TGCAGCGTACTAAATAGGGGCAGCACAGATACGCAGTATTTT. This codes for CSVLNRGSTDTQYF.

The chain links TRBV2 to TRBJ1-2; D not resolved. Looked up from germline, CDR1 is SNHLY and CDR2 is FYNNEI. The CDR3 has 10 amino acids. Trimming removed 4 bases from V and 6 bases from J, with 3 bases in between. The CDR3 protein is CASSANGYTF. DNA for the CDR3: TGTGCCAGCAGTGCAAATGGCTACACCTTC.

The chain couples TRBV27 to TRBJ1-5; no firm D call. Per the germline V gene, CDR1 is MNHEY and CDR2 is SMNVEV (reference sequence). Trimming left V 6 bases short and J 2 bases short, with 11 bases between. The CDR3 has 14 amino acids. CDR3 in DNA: TGTGCCAGCAGCACATTCCTCGGCAATCAGCCCCAGCATTTT. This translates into CASSTFLGNQPQHF.

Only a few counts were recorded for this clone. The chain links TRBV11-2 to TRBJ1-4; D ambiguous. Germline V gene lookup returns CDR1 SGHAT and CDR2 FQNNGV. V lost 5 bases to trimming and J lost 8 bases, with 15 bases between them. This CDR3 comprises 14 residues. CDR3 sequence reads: CASSPRPLEEKLFF. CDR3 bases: TGTGCCAGCAGCCCCAGACCGTTGGAGGAAAAACTGTTTTTT.

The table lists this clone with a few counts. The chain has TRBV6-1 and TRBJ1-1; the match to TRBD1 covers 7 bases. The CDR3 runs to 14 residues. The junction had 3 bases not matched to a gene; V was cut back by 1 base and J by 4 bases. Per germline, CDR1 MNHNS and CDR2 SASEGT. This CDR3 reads CASSEVGGVTEAFF. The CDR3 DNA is TGTGCCAGCAGTGAAGTAGGGGGCGTCACTGAAGCTTTCTTT.

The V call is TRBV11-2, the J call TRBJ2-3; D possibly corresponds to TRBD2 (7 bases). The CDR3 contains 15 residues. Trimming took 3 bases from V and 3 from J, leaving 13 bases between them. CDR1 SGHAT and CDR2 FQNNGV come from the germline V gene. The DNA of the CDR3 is TGTGCCAGCAGCTTGGAGGGGGGGAATACAGATACGCAGTATTTT. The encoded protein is CASSLEGGNTDTQYF.

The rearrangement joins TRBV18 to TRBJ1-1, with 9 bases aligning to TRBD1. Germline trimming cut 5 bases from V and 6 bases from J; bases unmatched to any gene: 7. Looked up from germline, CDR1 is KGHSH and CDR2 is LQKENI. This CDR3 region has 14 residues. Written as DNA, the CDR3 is TGTGCCAGCTCATCCACAGGGGGCGATTCTGAAGCTTTCTTT. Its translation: CASSSTGGDSEAFF. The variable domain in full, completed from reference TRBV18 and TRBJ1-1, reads NAGVMQNPRHLVRRRGQEARLRCSPMKGHSHVYWYRQLPEEGLKFMVYLQKENIIDESGMPKERFSAEFPKEGPSILRIQQVVRGDSAAYFCASSSTGGDSEAFFGQGTRLTVV.

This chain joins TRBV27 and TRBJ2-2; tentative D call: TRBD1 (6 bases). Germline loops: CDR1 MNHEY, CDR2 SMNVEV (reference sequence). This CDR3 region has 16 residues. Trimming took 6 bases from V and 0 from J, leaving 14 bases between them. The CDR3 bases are TGTGCCAGCAGGATACAGGGCGGCTCGAACACCGGGGAGCTGTTTTTT. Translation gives CASRIQGGSNTGELFF.

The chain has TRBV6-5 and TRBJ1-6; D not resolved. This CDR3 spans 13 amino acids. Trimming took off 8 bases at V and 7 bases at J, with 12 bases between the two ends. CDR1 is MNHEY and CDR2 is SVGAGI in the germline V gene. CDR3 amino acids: CASSPGRNSPLHF. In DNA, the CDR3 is TGTGCCAGCTCGCCAGGCCGAAATTCACCCCTCCACTTT.

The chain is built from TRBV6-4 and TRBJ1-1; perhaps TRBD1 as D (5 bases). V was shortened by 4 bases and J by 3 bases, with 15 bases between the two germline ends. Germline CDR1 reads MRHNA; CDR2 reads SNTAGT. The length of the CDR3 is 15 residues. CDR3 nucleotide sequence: TGTGCCAGCAGTGGTAAAACCCGGGGGGACACTGAAGCTTTCTTT. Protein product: CASSGKTRGDTEAFF.

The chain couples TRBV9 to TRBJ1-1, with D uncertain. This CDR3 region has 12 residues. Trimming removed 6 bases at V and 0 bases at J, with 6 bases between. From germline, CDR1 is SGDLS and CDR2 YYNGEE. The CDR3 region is CASKEVNTEAFF. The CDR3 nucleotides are TGTGCCAGCAAGGAGGTGAACACTGAAGCTTTCTTT.

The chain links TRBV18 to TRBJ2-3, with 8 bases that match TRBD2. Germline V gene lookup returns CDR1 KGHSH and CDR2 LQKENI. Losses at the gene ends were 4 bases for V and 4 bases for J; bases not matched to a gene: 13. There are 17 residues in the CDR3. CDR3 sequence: CASSQTVGSGEADTQYF. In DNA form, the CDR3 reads TGTGCCAGCTCACAAACCGTGGGTAGCGGGGAGGCAGATACGCAGTATTTT.

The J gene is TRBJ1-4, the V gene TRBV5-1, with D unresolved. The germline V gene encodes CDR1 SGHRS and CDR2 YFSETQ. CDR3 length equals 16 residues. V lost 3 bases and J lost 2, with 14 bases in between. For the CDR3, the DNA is TGCGCCAGCAGCTCTCAACCGGGAGGGACTAATGAAAAACTGTTTTTT. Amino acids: CASSSQPGGTNEKLFF.

CDR3 sequence reads: CASSPGAELNTEAFF. The CDR3, as DNA: TGCGCCAGCAGCCCGGGAGCAGAATTGAACACTGAAGCTTTCTTT. The chain links TRBV4-1 to TRBJ1-1; D not resolved. Germline V gives CDR1 MGHRA, CDR2 YSYEKL. Trimming took off 4 bases at V and 0 bases at J, with 12 bases between the two ends. The CDR3 is made up of 15 amino acids.

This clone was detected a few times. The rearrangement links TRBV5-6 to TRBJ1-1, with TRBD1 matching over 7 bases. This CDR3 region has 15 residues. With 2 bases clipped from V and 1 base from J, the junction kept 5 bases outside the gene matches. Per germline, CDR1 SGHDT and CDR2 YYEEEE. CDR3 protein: CASSFRTGTNTEAFF. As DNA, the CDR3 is TGTGCCAGCAGCTTCCGGACAGGTACGAACACTGAAGCTTTCTTT.

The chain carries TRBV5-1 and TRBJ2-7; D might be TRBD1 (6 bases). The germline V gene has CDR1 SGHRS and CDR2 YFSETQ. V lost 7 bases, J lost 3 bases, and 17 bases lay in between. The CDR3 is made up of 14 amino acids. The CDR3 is CASHNIPDSYEQYF. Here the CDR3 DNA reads TGCGCCAGCCATAACATCCCGGACAGCTACGAGCAGTACTTC.

This CDR3 reads CATAPRGAGGYTF. CDR3 bases: TGTGCCACCGCGCCGCGGGGGGCGGGAGGCTACACCTTC. The chain combines TRBV6-1 with TRBJ1-2; D is perhaps TRBD1 (6 bases). The germline V and J ends were trimmed by 10 bases and 8 bases, with 20 bases remaining between them. This CDR3 region has 13 residues. From germline, CDR1 is MNHNS and CDR2 SASEGT.

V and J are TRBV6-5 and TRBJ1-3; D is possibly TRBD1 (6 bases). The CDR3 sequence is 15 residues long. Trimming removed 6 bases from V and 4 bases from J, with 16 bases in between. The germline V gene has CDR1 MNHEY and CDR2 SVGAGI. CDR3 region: CASRQGRDIGNTIYF. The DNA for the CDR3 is TGTGCCAGCAGACAGGGTCGAGACATCGGAAACACCATATATTTT.

Here the CDR3 reads CASSLRPGAGGETQYF. Written as DNA, the CDR3 is TGTGCCAGCAGCCTCAGACCGGGAGCTGGTGGGGAGACCCAGTACTTC. The rearrangement joins TRBV7-2 to TRBJ2-5; TRBD2 is a possible D gene (6 bases). In germline, CDR1 is SGHTA, CDR2 FQGNSA. Trimming stripped 5 bases from V and 5 bases from J, with 21 bases between. The CDR3 is made up of 16 amino acids. Combining the CDR3 with reference TRBV7-2 and TRBJ2-5 gives the whole variable domain GAGVSQSPSNKVTEKGKDVELRCDPISGHTALYWYRQSLGQGLEFLIYFQGNSAPDKSGLPSDRFSAERTGGSVSTLTIQRTQQEDSAVYLCASSLRPGAGGETQYFGPGTRLLVL.

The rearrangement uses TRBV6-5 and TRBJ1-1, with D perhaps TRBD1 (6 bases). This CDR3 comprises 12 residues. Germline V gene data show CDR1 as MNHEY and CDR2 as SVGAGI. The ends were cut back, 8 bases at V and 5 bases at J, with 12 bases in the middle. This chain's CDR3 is CASGRGSTEAFF. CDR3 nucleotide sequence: TGTGCCAGCGGCAGGGGTTCGACTGAAGCTTTCTTT.

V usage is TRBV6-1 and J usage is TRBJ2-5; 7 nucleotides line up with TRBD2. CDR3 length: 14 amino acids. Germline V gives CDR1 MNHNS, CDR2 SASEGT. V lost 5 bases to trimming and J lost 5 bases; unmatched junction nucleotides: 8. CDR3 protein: CASSPSGGFETQYF. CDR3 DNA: TGTGCCAGCAGTCCTTCGGGGGGTTTCGAGACCCAGTACTTC.